Following are 29 T cell receptor beta chains from one sample sequenced in a study of OX40 agonist ivuxolimab in advanced cancers. The table came from immunoSEQ multiplex PCR; TCRdb's copy has only in-frame clones and leaves some out. The table shows about 63,000 clones, with roughly nine tenths occurring only once. The source material was CD4+ or CD8+ T cells sorted from blood, sampled in a trial of the OX40 agonist ivuxolimab. The receptors were gathered from an adult with an advanced solid tumor such as melanoma, head and neck, liver or kidney cancer.

The DNA for the CDR3 is TGTGCCAGCAGTCTGGGACAGAGTGGTGAAAAACTGTTTTTT. Amino acids: CASSLGQSGEKLFF. The V and J genes are TRBV27 and TRBJ1-4; 7 bases agree with TRBD1. Germline-derived CDR1 and CDR2 are MNHEY and SMNVEV (reference sequence). V shed 5 bases and J 7 bases; nucleotides not matched to a gene: 7. The CDR3 extends over 14 amino acids.

J is TRBJ1-2 and V is TRBV29-1, with 10 bases aligning to TRBD1. Trimming cost V 4 bases and J 4 bases; bases outside gene matches: 6. Germline V CDR1 and CDR2: SQVTM, ANQGSEA. The CDR3 sequence is 14 residues long. CDR3 amino acids: CSVAPWTGGYGYTF. In DNA, the CDR3 is TGCAGCGTTGCTCCGTGGACAGGGGGCTATGGCTACACCTTC.

This clone was seen more than once but under ten times. The CDR3 is CASSSTWTGANPGELFF. The DNA of the CDR3 is TGTGCCAGCAGCTCCACCTGGACAGGGGCGAATCCCGGGGAGCTGTTTTTT. The chain employs TRBV7-9 and TRBJ2-2, with 9 bases lining up with TRBD1. The V and J ends lost 4 bases and 6 bases, in that order; junction bases with no gene match: 12. The V gene's germline CDR1 is SEHNR and CDR2 FQNEAQ (reference sequence). This CDR3 has 17 amino acids. The entire variable domain, with the rest obtained from reference TRBV7-9 and TRBJ2-2, is as follows: DTGVSQNPRHKITKRGQNVTFRCDPISEHNRLYWYRQTLGQGPEFLTYFQNEAQLEKSRLLSDRFSAERPKGSFSTLEIQRTEQGDSAMYLCASSSTWTGANPGELFFGEGSRLTVL.

The chain links TRBV7-8 to TRBJ2-5; TRBD2 is a possible D gene (5 bases). The CDR3 has 15 residues. Trimming cost V 4 bases and J 2 bases, with 14 bases left between them. Germline CDR1 and CDR2: SGHVS and FQNEAQ. The CDR3 sequence: CASSSSIGEQETQYF. The CDR3 DNA sequence: TGTGCCAGCAGCTCAAGCATCGGGGAACAAGAGACCCAGTACTTC. The full variable domain, in which reference TRBV7-8 and TRBJ2-5 provide the parts outside the CDR3, is GAGVSQSPRYKVAKRGQDVALRCDPISGHVSLFWYQQALGQGPEFLTYFQNEAQLDKSGLPSDRFFAERPEGSVSTLKIQRTQQEDSAVYLCASSSSIGEQETQYFGPGTRLLVL.

V gene TRBV27 combines with J gene TRBJ1-4; a possible D gene is TRBD1 (5 bases). CDR3 size: 15 residues. CDR1 and CDR2 (germline): MNHEY, SMNVEV (reference sequence). The germline V and J ends were trimmed by 6 bases and 3 bases, with 14 bases remaining between them. For the CDR3, the DNA is TGTGCCAGCAGCTTGAGCGGAGGGGCTAATGAAAAACTGTTTTTT. The encoded protein is CASSLSGGANEKLFF.

This chain uses TRBV27 with TRBJ2-1, with D unresolved. Germline V CDR1 and CDR2: MNHEY, SMNVEV (reference sequence). The V and J ends lost 0 bases and 0 bases respectively, with 3 bases between them. CDR3 size: 14 residues. Here the CDR3 DNA reads TGTGCCAGCAGTTTATCGTACTCCTACAATGAGCAGTTCTTC. Amino acids: CASSLSYSYNEQFF.

The V gene is TRBV6-1, the J gene TRBJ1-1, with D unresolved. The V gene's germline CDR1 is MNHNS and CDR2 SASEGT. There are 15 residues in the CDR3. Trimming left V 1 base short and J 0 bases short, with 9 bases between. CDR3: CASSEEGLLNTEAFF. The CDR3 nucleotides are TGTGCCAGCAGTGAAGAAGGCCTCTTGAACACTGAAGCTTTCTTT.

This clone has only a few counts. V and J are TRBV7-8 and TRBJ2-6; weak D call: TRBD2 (6 bases). This CDR3 is 15 amino acids long. Trimming shortened V by 7 bases and J by 2 bases, and 12 bases separated the two germline ends. Germline V gives CDR1 SGHVS, CDR2 FQNEAQ. The CDR3 here is CASIHRRAGANVLTF. The CDR3 DNA reads as TGTGCCAGCATCCACCGGAGGGCTGGGGCCAACGTCCTGACTTTC.

The chain carries TRBV28 and TRBJ2-1; unclear D gene. Per germline, CDR1 MDHEN and CDR2 SYDVKM. The CDR3 sequence is 12 residues long. The V end lost 1 base, the J end lost 6 bases, and 4 bases lay between the germline ends. This CDR3 is CASSLSLNEQFF. The CDR3 bases are TGTGCCAGCAGTTTATCTCTCAATGAGCAGTTCTTC.

This clone was seen a handful of times. The chain joins TRBV28 to TRBJ1-2; D gene unclear. This CDR3 region has 13 residues. Per the germline V gene, CDR1 is MDHEN and CDR2 is SYDVKM. V dropped 3 bases and J dropped 8 bases, with 13 bases sitting between them. The CDR3 bases are TGTGCCAGCAGTTTCGGTGGGAGCGGAGGCTACACCTTC. Its protein is CASSFGGSGGYTF.

CDR3 in amino acids: CASSLGRVSGELFF. For the CDR3, the DNA is TGTGCCAGCAGCTTAGGGCGGGTTTCCGGGGAGCTGTTTTTT. The rearrangement links TRBV11-1 to TRBJ2-2; possible D gene TRBD2, 5 bases. The V end lost 1 base, the J end lost 6 bases, and 9 bases lay between the germline ends. The CDR3 contains 14 residues. Looked up from germline, CDR1 is SGHAT and CDR2 is FQDESV (reference sequence).

This chain connects TRBV4-1 to TRBJ1-5; 9 nucleotides match TRBD1. The germline CDR1 and CDR2 sequences are MGHRA and YSYEKL. Unmatched junction bases numbered 5, after V lost 5 bases and J lost 6 bases. The CDR3 is made up of 14 amino acids. In DNA, the CDR3 is TGCGCCAGCAGCTTGGGACAGGGTCCTCAGCCCCAGCATTTT. It yields the protein CASSLGQGPQPQHF.

This clone is a singleton in its sample. The rearrangement joins TRBV5-1 to TRBJ2-3, with D perhaps assigned TRBD1 or TRBD2 (5 bases each). The CDR3 covers 16 residues. CDR1 and CDR2 from the germline V gene are SGHRS and YFSETQ. Trimming shortened V by 0 bases and J by 1 base, and 12 bases separated the two germline ends. CDR3 in amino acids: CASSLVRQGGTDTQYF. The CDR3, as DNA: TGCGCCAGCAGCTTGGTGCGGCAGGGAGGCACAGATACGCAGTATTTT. Full variable domain (rest looked up from reference TRBV5-1 and TRBJ2-3): KAGVTQTPRYLIKTRGQQVTLSCSPISGHRSVSWYQQTPGQGLQFLFEYFSETQRNKGNFPGRFSGRQFSNSRSEMNVSTLELGDSALYLCASSLVRQGGTDTQYFGPGTRLTVL.

The rearrangement joins TRBV23-1 to TRBJ2-1; 10 bases fit TRBD2. TRBV23-1 is placed among ORFs of uncertain function. J lost 0 bases, V lost 2 bases, and 13 bases had no gene match. CDR3 size: 20 residues. CDR3 nucleotide sequence: TGCGCCAGCAGTCAAGAGGGTCGGACTAGCGGTAATGACTCCTACAATGAGCAGTTCTTC. Translation gives CASSQEGRTSGNDSYNEQFF.

The V and J genes are TRBV19 and TRBJ2-7, with a weak D call TRBD1 (6 bases). Germline V CDR1 and CDR2: LNHDA, SQIVND (reference sequence). This CDR3 has 12 residues. V lost 9 bases, J lost 2 bases, and 11 bases lay in between. In nucleotides, the CDR3 is TGTGCCAGACAGGGACCACCCTACGAGCAGTACGTC. Translated: CARQGPPYEQYV.

The V and J genes are TRBV7-9 and TRBJ2-1, with D maybe TRBD2 (5 bases). The CDR3 runs to 15 residues. V shed 3 bases and J shed 2 bases, with 11 bases lying between them. The germline V gene encodes CDR1 SEHNR and CDR2 FQNEAQ (reference sequence). The CDR3 region has the DNA TGTGCCAGCAGCTTGAACACCGGGACCTACAATGAGCAGTTCTTC. Protein product: CASSLNTGTYNEQFF.

The rearrangement joins TRBV6-5 to TRBJ2-2; D not resolved. Germline lookup yields CDR1 MNHEY and CDR2 SVGAGI. V dropped 2 bases and J dropped 0 bases, with 7 bases sitting between them. The CDR3 covers 15 residues. The CDR3 DNA reads as TGTGCCAGCAGTTACGAGATCTCGAACACCGGGGAGCTGTTTTTT. Translating it yields CASSYEISNTGELFF.

In DNA, the CDR3 is TGTGCCAGTCGTATAGACGTATTCTCCTACAATGAGCAGTTCTTC. Protein product: CASRIDVFSYNEQFF. V and J are TRBV6-6 and TRBJ2-1, with D uncertain. Germline CDR1 and CDR2: MNHNY and SVGAGI (reference sequence). The ends were cut back, 9 bases at V and 0 bases at J, with 15 bases in the middle. There are 15 residues in the CDR3.

The CDR3 nucleotides read TGCGCCAGCAGATTTAGCGGGAGCACAGATACGCAGTATTTT. It encodes CASRFSGSTDTQYF. The V gene is TRBV5-1, the J gene TRBJ2-3; the match to TRBD2 covers 7 bases. The CDR3 consists of 14 residues. The germline V gene encodes CDR1 SGHRS and CDR2 YFSETQ. V trimming: 5 bases; J trimming: 0 bases; junction bases outside the gene matches: 3.

The CDR3 DNA sequence: TGTGCCAGCAGCCTCTTAGGGCTTCCCTACAATGAGCAGTTCTTC. Translating it yields CASSLLGLPYNEQFF. V is TRBV14 and J is TRBJ2-1; D not resolved. The germline gives CDR1 SGHDN, CDR2 FVKESK. The V end lost 4 bases, the J end lost 2 bases, and 12 bases lay between the germline ends. CDR3 size: 15 residues.

The chain links TRBV7-9 to TRBJ1-2; D is possibly TRBD1 (5 bases). This CDR3 has 14 residues. Germline V gene lookup returns CDR1 SEHNR and CDR2 FQNEAQ (reference sequence). V dropped 4 bases and J dropped 4 bases, with 13 bases sitting between them. The CDR3 protein is CASSSPRDLYGYTF. CDR3 nucleotide sequence: TGTGCCAGCAGCTCACCCAGGGATCTCTATGGCTACACCTTC.

This clone came up once. V is TRBV5-6 and J is TRBJ2-1; no clear D. The CDR3 runs 15 residues. CDR1 SGHDT and CDR2 YYEEEE come from the germline V gene. Trimming shortened V by 5 bases and J by 0 bases, and 12 bases separated the two germline ends. The CDR3 here is CASSFLPGSYNEQFF. CDR3 coding DNA: TGTGCCAGCAGTTTCTTACCAGGCTCCTACAATGAGCAGTTCTTC.

This chain joins TRBV6-5 and TRBJ2-3; D gene uncertain. Germline CDR1 is MNHEY and CDR2 is SVGAGI. This CDR3 contains 13 residues. Trimming left V 5 bases short and J 2 bases short, with 8 bases between. The CDR3 here is CASSRINTDTQYF. The CDR3 nucleotides are TGTGCCAGCAGTCGCATCAACACAGATACGCAGTATTTT.

The chain couples TRBV11-2 to TRBJ2-7, with D possibly matching TRBD2 (5 bases). Trimming shortened V by 5 bases and J by 4 bases, and 24 bases separated the two germline ends. The CDR3 has 17 amino acids. From germline, CDR1 is SGHAT and CDR2 FQNNGV. The CDR3 region is CASSHESPRGTYYEQYF. CDR3 bases: TGTGCCAGCAGCCACGAGAGCCCCCGGGGTACCTATTACGAGCAGTACTTC.

CDR3 sequence: CATSRDRDSDTQYF. CDR3 nucleotide sequence: TGTGCCACCTCCCGGGACAGGGACTCAGATACGCAGTATTTT. The rearrangement links TRBV6-4 to TRBJ2-3; 9 nucleotides line up with TRBD1. The CDR3 consists of 14 residues. Per germline, CDR1 MRHNA and CDR2 SNTAGT. Trimming at V came to 10 bases and at J to 4 bases, leaving 9 bases not matched to a gene.

This clone was counted a single time. V is TRBV7-9 and J is TRBJ2-7; D is perhaps TRBD2 (6 bases). Trimming took 1 base from V and 7 from J, leaving 14 bases between them. Germline CDR1 and CDR2: SEHNR and FQNEAQ (reference sequence). CDR3 length: 14 amino acids. The chain's CDR3 is CASSLGGQAGEQYF. The CDR3 DNA sequence: TGTGCCAGCAGCTTAGGGGGTCAGGCGGGAGAGCAGTACTTC.

The J gene is TRBJ2-1, the V gene TRBV28; 8 bases match TRBD1. The CDR3 extends over 14 amino acids. With V trimmed by 5 bases and J by 4 bases, 4 bases remained unmatched. The germline CDR1 and CDR2 sequences are MDHEN and SYDVKM. In DNA, the CDR3 is TGTGCCAGCAGTCCCGACAGGGGTTACAATGAGCAGTTCTTC. Translated: CASSPDRGYNEQFF.

The chain uses TRBV27 and TRBJ1-2; maybe TRBD1 (5 bases). With 6 bases removed from V and 3 bases from J, the gap between germline ends came to 17 bases. Germline-derived CDR1 and CDR2 are MNHEY and SMNVEV (reference sequence). The CDR3 has 15 residues. The CDR3 loop is CASSPEEGRHYGYTF. The CDR3 DNA is TGTGCCAGCAGCCCCGAGGAGGGGAGGCACTATGGCTACACCTTC.

The V and J genes are TRBV11-2 and TRBJ2-7; weak D call: TRBD1 (5 bases). With 0 bases removed from V and 0 bases from J, the gap between germline ends came to 15 bases. The CDR3 contains 17 residues. Germline loops: CDR1 SGHAT, CDR2 FQNNGV. The CDR3 nucleotides are TGTGCCAGCAGCTTAGATGGGGTCAAGGGGAACTCCTACGAGCAGTACTTC. Amino acids: CASSLDGVKGNSYEQYF.